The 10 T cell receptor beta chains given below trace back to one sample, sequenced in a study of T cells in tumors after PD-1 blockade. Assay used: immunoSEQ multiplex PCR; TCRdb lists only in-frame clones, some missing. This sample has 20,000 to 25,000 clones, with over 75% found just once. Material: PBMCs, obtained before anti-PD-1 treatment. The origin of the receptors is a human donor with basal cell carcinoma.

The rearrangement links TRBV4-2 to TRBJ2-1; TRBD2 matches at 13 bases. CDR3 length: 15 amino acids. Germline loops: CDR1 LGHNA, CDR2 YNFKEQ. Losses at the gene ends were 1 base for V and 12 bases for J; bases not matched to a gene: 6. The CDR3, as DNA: TGTGCCAGCAGCCAAGTACTAGCGGGGGGGCTGACGCAGTTCTTC. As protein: CASSQVLAGGLTQFF.

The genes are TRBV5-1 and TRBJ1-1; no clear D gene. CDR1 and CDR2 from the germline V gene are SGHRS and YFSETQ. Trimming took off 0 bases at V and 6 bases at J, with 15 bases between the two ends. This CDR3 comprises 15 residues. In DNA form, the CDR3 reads TGCGCCAGCAGCTTGGGAGCTGGGCGGAGGGCTGAAGCTTTCTTT. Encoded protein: CASSLGAGRRAEAFF. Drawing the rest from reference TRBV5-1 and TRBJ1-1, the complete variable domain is KAGVTQTPRYLIKTRGQQVTLSCSPISGHRSVSWYQQTPGQGLQFLFEYFSETQRNKGNFPGRFSGRQFSNSRSEMNVSTLELGDSALYLCASSLGAGRRAEAFFGQGTRLTVV.

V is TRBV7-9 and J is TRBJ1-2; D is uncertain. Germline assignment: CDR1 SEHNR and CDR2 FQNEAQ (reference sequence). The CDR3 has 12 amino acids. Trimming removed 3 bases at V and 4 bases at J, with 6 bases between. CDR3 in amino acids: CASSFMSYGYTF. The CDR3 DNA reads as TGTGCCAGCAGCTTTATGTCCTATGGCTACACCTTC.

Here the CDR3 reads CASGSGGRTGELFF. CDR3 in DNA: TGTGCCAGCGGAAGCGGGGGGCGTACCGGGGAGCTGTTTTTT. The rearrangement uses TRBV5-6 and TRBJ2-2; 9 positions match TRBD2. The CDR3 sequence is 14 residues long. The trim removed 7 bases at V and 5 bases at J, leaving 6 bases unmatched. The V gene's germline CDR1 is SGHDT and CDR2 YYEEEE.

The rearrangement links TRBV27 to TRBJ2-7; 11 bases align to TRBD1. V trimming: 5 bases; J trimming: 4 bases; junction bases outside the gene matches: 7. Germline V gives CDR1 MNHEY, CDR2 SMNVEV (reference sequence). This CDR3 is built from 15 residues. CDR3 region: CASSATGTGGYEQYF. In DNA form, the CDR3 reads TGTGCCAGCAGTGCTACCGGGACAGGGGGGTACGAGCAGTACTTC.

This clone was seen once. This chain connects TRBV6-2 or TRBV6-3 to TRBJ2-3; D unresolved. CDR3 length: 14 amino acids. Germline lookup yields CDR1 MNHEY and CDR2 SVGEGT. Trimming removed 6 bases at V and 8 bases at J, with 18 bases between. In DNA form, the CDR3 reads TGTGCCAGCAGCCGACCTAGTCTCCGAGGTACGCAGTATTTT. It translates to CASSRPSLRGTQYF.

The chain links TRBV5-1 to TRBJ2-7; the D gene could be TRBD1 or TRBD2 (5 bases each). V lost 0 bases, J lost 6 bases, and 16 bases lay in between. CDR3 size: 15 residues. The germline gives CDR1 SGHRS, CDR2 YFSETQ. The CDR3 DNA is TGCGCCAGCAGCTTGGCACAAGTAATCGGGGCCGAGCAGTACTTC. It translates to CASSLAQVIGAEQYF.

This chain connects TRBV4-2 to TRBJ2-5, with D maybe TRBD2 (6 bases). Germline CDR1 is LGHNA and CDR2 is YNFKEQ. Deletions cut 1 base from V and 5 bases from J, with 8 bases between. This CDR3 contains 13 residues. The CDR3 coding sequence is TGTGCCAGCAGCCAAGGTGGGAGGGAGACCCAGTACTTC. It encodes CASSQGGRETQYF.

The CDR3 sequence is CASRPYLQSPFF. In DNA form, the CDR3 reads TGTGCCAGCAGACCCTATCTACAATCGCCGTTCTTC. This chain links TRBV28 with TRBJ2-1; unclear D gene. Germline loops: CDR1 MDHEN, CDR2 SYDVKM. The CDR3 consists of 12 residues. Trimming shortened V by 6 bases and J by 15 bases, and 18 bases separated the two germline ends.

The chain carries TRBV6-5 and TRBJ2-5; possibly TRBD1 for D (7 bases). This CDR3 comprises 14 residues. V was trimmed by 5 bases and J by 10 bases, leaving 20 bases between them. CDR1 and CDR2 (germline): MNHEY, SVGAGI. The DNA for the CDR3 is TGTGCCAGCAGTCCGGCAGGGGGGCGTGGGGGCCAGTACTTC. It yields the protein CASSPAGGRGGQYF.